These T cell receptor beta chains were read from a single sample in a study of shared clonotypes between healthy human individuals. Generated by immunoSEQ multiplex PCR, the TCRdb table keeps only in-frame clones and is missing some. The repertoire consists of about 2.1 million clones, with roughly 93% occurring once and the leading ten covering 1.5% to 2%. Sample: naive CD8+ T cells from PBMCs. These receptors came from a man between 18 and 35 years old in good health. Some clones in this sample may be carry-over from other donors' samples. The CDR3 runs from the conserved cysteine through the conserved F or W. Each record gives: CDR3 DNA, CDR3 protein, clone size, V gene, D gene, J gene. The D gene is left open where the match is weak. The size of a clone is reported for some rows only, either as once, few or many, or as a class for expanded clones.

CDR3nt: TGCGCCAGCAGCCAGGACGGACTAGCGGGAGGGCGCACAGATACGCAGTATTTT; CDR3aa: CASSQDGLAGGRTDTQYF; abundance: once; v_gene: TRBV4-3; d_gene: TRBD2; j_gene: TRBJ2-3
CDR3nt: TGTGCCAGCAGCTTAGAACTAGCAGGGGAGCAGTTCTTC; CDR3aa: CASSLELAGEQFF; abundance: -; v_gene: TRBV13; d_gene: -; j_gene: TRBJ2-1
CDR3nt: TGTGCCAGCAGTCCCGGGACTAGCGGGAGCGGGGAGACCCAGTACTTC; CDR3aa: CASSPGTSGSGETQYF; abundance: -; v_gene: TRBV27; d_gene: TRBD2; j_gene: TRBJ2-5
CDR3nt: TGTGCCAGCAGCTTAGCGCCAGACACTGAAGCTTTCTTT; CDR3aa: CASSLAPDTEAFF; abundance: -; v_gene: TRBV7-6; d_gene: -; j_gene: TRBJ1-1
CDR3nt: TGTGCCAGCAGTGAAGTGGTCCGGACAAGTCCCTACGAGCAGTACTTC; CDR3aa: CASSEVVRTSPYEQYF; abundance: -; v_gene: TRBV6-1; d_gene: -; j_gene: TRBJ2-7
CDR3nt: TGTGCCAGCAGCTTGTTTGACAGTCTGAACACTGAAGCTTTCTTT; CDR3aa: CASSLFDSLNTEAFF; abundance: -; v_gene: TRBV5-8; d_gene: -; j_gene: TRBJ1-1
CDR3nt: TGTGCCAGCAGTTTTCGAAACTTGGGGCTCCAGGGAAGCTCTGGGGCCAACGTCCTGACTTTC; CDR3aa: CASSFRNLGLQGSSGANVLTF; abundance: -; v_gene: TRBV28; d_gene: -; j_gene: TRBJ2-6
CDR3nt: TGTGCCAGCAGCTCCCATGCTCCCGCCTATGGCTACACCTTC; CDR3aa: CASSSHAPAYGYTF; abundance: -; v_gene: TRBV7-6; d_gene: -; j_gene: TRBJ1-2
CDR3nt: TGTGCCATCAGTTCGCCGGGACAGGGAGTCGAGCAGTACTTC; CDR3aa: CAISSPGQGVEQYF; abundance: -; v_gene: TRBV10-3; d_gene: TRBD1; j_gene: TRBJ2-7
CDR3nt: TGTGCCAGCAGCTACAGACTCGCCGGGGCTTACAATGAGCAGTTCTTC; CDR3aa: CASSYRLAGAYNEQFF; abundance: -; v_gene: TRBV7-9; d_gene: -; j_gene: TRBJ2-1
CDR3nt: TGTGCCAGCAGACTAGCGGGGGAAGAGACCCAGTACTTC; CDR3aa: CASRLAGEETQYF; abundance: -; v_gene: TRBV7-9; d_gene: TRBD2; j_gene: TRBJ2-5
CDR3nt: TGTGCCAGCAGCTTAGAACTGCCCCTGAGCCCCCAGCATTTT; CDR3aa: CASSLELPLSPQHF; abundance: -; v_gene: TRBV7-2; d_gene: -; j_gene: TRBJ1-5
CDR3nt: TGTGCCAGCAGCTTACAAGAGACCCAGTACTTC; CDR3aa: CASSLQETQYF; abundance: -; v_gene: TRBV5-4; d_gene: -; j_gene: TRBJ2-5
CDR3nt: TGTGCCAGTAGTAAATGGCAGTTGAATCAGCCCCAGCATTTT; CDR3aa: CASSKWQLNQPQHF; abundance: -; v_gene: TRBV19; d_gene: -; j_gene: TRBJ1-5
CDR3nt: TGCAGCGTTACAACAGGGATTGGTCAGCCCCAGCATTTT; CDR3aa: CSVTTGIGQPQHF; abundance: once; v_gene: TRBV29-1; d_gene: -; j_gene: TRBJ1-5
CDR3nt: TGTGCCAGCAGCTTATTCCTAGCACGGGACGGCCACAATGAGCAGTTCTTC; CDR3aa: CASSLFLARDGHNEQFF; abundance: -; v_gene: TRBV7-8; d_gene: -; j_gene: TRBJ2-1
CDR3nt: TGTGCCAGCAGTTTGTTACTAGCTGCCAATGAGCAGTTCTTC; CDR3aa: CASSLLLAANEQFF; abundance: -; v_gene: TRBV28; d_gene: -; j_gene: TRBJ2-1
CDR3nt: TGCGCCAGCAGCCAAGATATTCGGTACGAGCAGTACTTC; CDR3aa: CASSQDIRYEQYF; abundance: once; v_gene: TRBV4-1; d_gene: -; j_gene: TRBJ2-7
CDR3nt: TGTGCCAGCCCAGGGCGTTATGGCTACACCTTC; CDR3aa: CASPGRYGYTF; abundance: -; v_gene: TRBV7-9; d_gene: -; j_gene: TRBJ1-2
CDR3nt: TGTGCCAGCAGTCCGGGGACTCCGGCTTTCTTT; CDR3aa: CASSPGTPAFF; abundance: -; v_gene: TRBV6-5; d_gene: -; j_gene: TRBJ1-1
CDR3nt: TGTGCCAGCAGGCTGACAGGGGCCCTCGAGCAGTACTTC; CDR3aa: CASRLTGALEQYF; abundance: -; v_gene: TRBV5-6; d_gene: TRBD1; j_gene: TRBJ2-7
CDR3nt: TGTGCCAGCAGTTTTTCCAGGCTCTCCTACGAGCAGTACTTC; CDR3aa: CASSFSRLSYEQYF; abundance: -; v_gene: TRBV28; d_gene: -; j_gene: TRBJ2-7
CDR3nt: TGTGCCAGCAGCTTGAAGCCGGCTCGGGACAGGGGGCGAGGCTACACCTTC; CDR3aa: CASSLKPARDRGRGYTF; abundance: -; v_gene: TRBV5-6; d_gene: TRBD1; j_gene: TRBJ1-2
CDR3nt: TGTGCCAGCAGCCCCACACAGGGGGCTTACTCTGGGGCCAACGTCCTGACTTTC; CDR3aa: CASSPTQGAYSGANVLTF; abundance: once; v_gene: TRBV7-3; d_gene: TRBD1; j_gene: TRBJ2-6